Below are 2 T cell receptor beta chains sequenced from a single sample in a study of PD-1 blockade in mismatch repair-deficient tumors. Libraries were prepared by immunoSEQ multiplex PCR; TCRdb keeps only in-frame clonotypes and omits some of them. The repertoire holds 70,000 to 95,000 clones, around 80% seen once, with roughly 6% in the top ten. This specimen was peripheral blood, taken 44 weeks after starting pembrolizumab. Source of these receptors: an adult with mismatch repair-deficient cancer.

The sample holds a few counts of this clone. V usage is TRBV27 and J usage is TRBJ2-7; TRBD2 is a possible D gene (5 bases). From germline, CDR1 is MNHEY and CDR2 SMNVEV (reference sequence). Trimming stripped 4 bases from V and 6 bases from J, with 10 bases between. The CDR3 sequence is 12 residues long. Here the CDR3 DNA reads TGTGCCAGCAGTTCCCCCCGGGGCGAGCAGTACTTC. Translated, it gives CASSSPRGEQYF.

The chain uses TRBV4-1 and TRBJ1-1; D not resolved. This CDR3 is built from 12 residues. CDR1 is MGHRA, CDR2 YSYEKL, per germline. The V and J ends lost 1 base and 7 bases respectively, with 7 bases between them. DNA of the CDR3: TGCGCCAGCAGCCAAGGTCGGGTTGAAGCTTTCTTT. Encoded protein: CASSQGRVEAFF.